The T cell receptor (beta chain) under discussion was sequenced for a study of blood T cell repertoires in COVID-19. Study details: Samples representing acute and convalescent COVID-19 were sourced from the United States, Italy and Spain. Sources were T cells, B-cell-depleted T cells, or PBMCs; the material itself was cDNA or gDNA.

The germline V gene has CDR1 DFQATT and CDR2 SNEGSKA (reference sequence). The CDR3 sequence is 11 residues long. Per the original data handling: Reference gene primer amplification gave nucleated cell count estimates. Some clones are missing from TCRdb's copy, which holds only in-frame ones; the method was immunoSEQ multiplex PCR. V and J calls and clone size are those listed in that table; D and trimming were worked out from the DNA. The sample has approximately 210,000 clones, 75% to 90% seen once. The clonotype originates from a human donor in a cohort sampled during active COVID-19. The sample consisted of peripheral blood. The J gene is TRBJ1-1, the V gene TRBV20-1, with a possible D match to TRBD1 (6 bases). The chain's CDR3 is CRRQGGTEAFF. CDR3 in DNA: TGCAGGCGACAAGGGGGTACTGAAGCTTTCTTT.